This entry describes one TCR beta chain. The antigen is not known. Amplification used 60 Vbeta primers and 13 Jbeta primers. The repertoire was sequenced with immunoSEQ multiplex PCR; TCRdb's copy has only in-frame clones and lacks some. Of about 95,000 clones listed, around four fifths are singletons. This specimen belongs to a study of cytomegalovirus exposure and HLA in healthy donors. Study-wide results and limits: Most likely, a cluster of highly shared sequence variants arose as a sequencing artifact. TCR beta V segments were, for the most part, productive about 87% or about 30% of the time in an earlier analysis.

The germline V gene encodes CDR1 MNHNS and CDR2 SASEGT. The CDR3 totals 12 residues. The chain couples TRBV6-1 to TRBJ2-5, with TRBD1 as a possible D gene (5 bases). The last part of the DNA fits TRBJ2-7 better; the J call may be wrong. Sequenced material: PBMCs. The receptor's source is a woman between 35 and 50 years old in good health and CMV-seropositive. The CDR3 reads CATATDSYEQYF. The CDR3 DNA sequence: TGTGCCACCGCGACAGACAGCTACGAGCAGTACTTC.